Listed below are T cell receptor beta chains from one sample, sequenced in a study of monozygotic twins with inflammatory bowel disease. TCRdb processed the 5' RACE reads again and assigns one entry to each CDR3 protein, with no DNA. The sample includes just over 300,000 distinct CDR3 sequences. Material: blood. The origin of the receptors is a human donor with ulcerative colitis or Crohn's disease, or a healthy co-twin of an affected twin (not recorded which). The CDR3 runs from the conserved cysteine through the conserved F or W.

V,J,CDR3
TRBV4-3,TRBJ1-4,CASSQESFISGAGIKLFF
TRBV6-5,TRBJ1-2,CASRGVENGYAF
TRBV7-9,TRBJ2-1,CASSRNPVGSYNEQFF
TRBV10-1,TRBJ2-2,CASGGVGINAGELFF
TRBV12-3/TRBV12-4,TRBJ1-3,CASRRAGNTIYF
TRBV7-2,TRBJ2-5,CASSRDVVETQYF
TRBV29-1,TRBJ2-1,CSVAQGASGGNEQFF
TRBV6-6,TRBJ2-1,CASTQDLAGNEQFF
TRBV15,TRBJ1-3,CATSTEAGVIYF
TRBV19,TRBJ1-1,CASSSKQGAFHTEAFF
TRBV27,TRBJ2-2,CASTPEMATGELFF
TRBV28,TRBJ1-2,CASREGTNWDGYTF
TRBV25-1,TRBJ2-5,CASSELDFRETQYF
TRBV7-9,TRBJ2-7,CASSTQGLAGNEQYF
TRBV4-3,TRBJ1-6,CASRDRGFSYNSPLHF
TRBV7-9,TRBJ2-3,CASSFRPRPFTSDTQYF
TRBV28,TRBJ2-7,CASRQTGKDEQYF
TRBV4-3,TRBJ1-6,CASSVTMTYNSPLHF
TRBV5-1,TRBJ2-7,CASSIKGGSSYEQYF
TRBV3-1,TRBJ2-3,CASSFQGTSVHTQYF
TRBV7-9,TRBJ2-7,CASTGRQGQYEQYF
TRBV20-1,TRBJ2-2,CSVTGRTNTGELFF
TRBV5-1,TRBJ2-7,CASRVTSGYYEQYF
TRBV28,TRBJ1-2,CASSLGAGYGYTF
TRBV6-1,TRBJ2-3,CASSERTRPLSQYF
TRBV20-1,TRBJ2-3,CSAHRDNTDTQYF
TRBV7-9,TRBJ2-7,CASSSSYRASPYEQYF
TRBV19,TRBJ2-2,CASISDTGELFF
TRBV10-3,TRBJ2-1,CAISAPGGSYNEQFF
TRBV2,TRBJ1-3,CASRAGTTSGNTIYF
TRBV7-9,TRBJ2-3,CASSLGGTGKTDTQYF
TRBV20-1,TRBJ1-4,CSARRGINEKLFF
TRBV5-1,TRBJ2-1,CASSLADPKTNEQFF
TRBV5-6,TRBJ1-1,CASSLVQANMNTEAFF
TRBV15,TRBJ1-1,CATSGPGEGAVEAFF
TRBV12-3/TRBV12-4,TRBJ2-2,CASSLHGGVELFF
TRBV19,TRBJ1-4,CASSIRTATNEKLFF
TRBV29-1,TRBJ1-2,CSVEGNWYGYTF
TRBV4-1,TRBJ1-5,CASSQEGTGGNQPQHF
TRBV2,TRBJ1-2,CASRSGTGGRYGYTF
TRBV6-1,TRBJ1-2,CASSIQANYGYTF
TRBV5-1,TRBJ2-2,CASSAGLGPGELFF
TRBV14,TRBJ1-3,CASSKNTGTTGNTIYF
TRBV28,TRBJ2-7,CAYAKRGYEQYF
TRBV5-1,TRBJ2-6,CASSLQGTVRSGANVLTF
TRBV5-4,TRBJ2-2,CASSLGFGQFTGELFF
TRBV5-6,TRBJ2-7,CASAPSSGRAEVGILYEQYF
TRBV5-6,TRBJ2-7,CASSSDRTYEQYF
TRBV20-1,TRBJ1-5,CSARDGLMGNGQPQHF
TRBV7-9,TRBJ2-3,CASSHKTDTQYF
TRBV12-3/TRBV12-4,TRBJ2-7,CASNQGLASYEQYF
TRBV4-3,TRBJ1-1,CASSQTTGQGLRLAFF
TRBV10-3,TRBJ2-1,CAISEALAGASNEQFF